This passage covers 27 T cell receptor beta chains from one sample sequenced in a study of Graves' ophthalmopathy and Graves' hyperthyroidism. For repertoire sequencing, the TCR beta CDR3 regions were amplified from RNA transcripts. Investigators did first-round RT-PCR with HTBI primers, then second-round multiplex PCR. TCRdb re-called the multiplex PCR reads with MiXCR, one entry per CDR3 protein. The sample shows 500,000 to 600,000 distinct CDR3 sequences, approximately 35% of them seen only once. Sequenced: peripheral blood or thyroid tissue (not recorded which). Every receptor here comes from an adult man with Graves' hyperthyroidism.

This clonotype occurred many times. The chain recombines TRBV2 with TRBJ2-7, with 10 nucleotides matching TRBD2. With 0 bases clipped from V and 11 bases from J, the junction kept 10 bases outside the gene matches. This CDR3 region has 15 residues. From germline, CDR1 is SNHLY and CDR2 FYNNEI. CDR3 residues: CASSEALAGVTVKYF. In nucleotides, the CDR3 is TGTGCCAGCAGTGAAGCTCTAGCGGGAGTAACGGTAAAGTACTTC.

This clonotype came up many times. CDR3 sequence: CASSPAWDYSYEQYF. In DNA, the CDR3 is TGTGCCAGCAGCCCAGCGTGGGACTACTCCTACGAGCAGTACTTC. The V call is TRBV5-6, the J call TRBJ2-7, with 7 positions matching TRBD2. This CDR3 has 15 amino acids. Germline CDR1 SGHDT, CDR2 YYEEEE. Trimming at V came to 4 bases and at J to 0 bases, leaving 7 bases not matched to a gene.

This clonotype was counted only a few times. The chain employs TRBV20-1 and TRBJ2-7; 10 nucleotides line up with TRBD1. Near its end, the DNA agrees better with TRBJ2-1, so the J call may be wrong. The germline gives CDR1 DFQATT, CDR2 SNEGSKA (reference sequence). The CDR3 loop spans 13 amino acids. This CDR3 reads CSARGTGGNEQFF. The DNA for the CDR3 is TGCAGTGCTAGAGGGACAGGGGGCAATGAGCAGTTCTTC.

In this sample, this clonotype turned up once. A read error may produce the germline difference seen at one junction end. The CDR3 loop is CASSQDRGHIYEQYF. The CDR3 DNA follows: TGTGCCAGCAGCCAAGATCGAGGGCACATCTACGAGCAGTACTTC. The V call is TRBV4-1, the J call TRBJ2-7; D might be TRBD2 (5 bases). Germline loops: CDR1 MGHRA, CDR2 YSYEKL. This CDR3 has 15 amino acids.

This clonotype was seen a few times. The rearrangement links TRBV28 to TRBJ1-1; 7 bases are a match to TRBD1. The V and J ends lost 7 bases and 0 bases, in that order; junction bases with no gene match: 8. The CDR3 contains 15 residues. Looked up from germline, CDR1 is MDHEN and CDR2 is SYDVKM. The chain's CDR3 is CASTTTGEMNTEAFF. The CDR3 DNA follows: TGTGCCAGCACCACTACAGGGGAAATGAACACTGAAGCTTTCTTT.

In DNA form, the CDR3 reads TGCGCCAGCAGCCATGGGACAGGGGTTGCGCCGGCTTTCTTT. It encodes CASSHGTGVAPAFF. V gene TRBV4-1 combines with J gene TRBJ1-1, with 10 bases aligning to TRBD1. The CDR3 loop spans 14 amino acids. Germline V lookup: CDR1 MGHRA, CDR2 YSYEKL. J lost 11 bases, V lost 3 bases, and 9 bases had no gene match.

This rearrangement joins TRBV10-3 to TRBJ2-7; 11 bases agree with TRBD2. This CDR3 has 15 amino acids. Germline CDR1 ENHRY, CDR2 SYGVKD. V lost 0 bases and J lost 4; bases outside the gene matches: 2. Written as DNA, the CDR3 is TGTGCCATCAGTGAGTCCCTAGCGGGAGGTTACGAGCAGTACTTC. Translating gives CAISESLAGGYEQYF.

This chain joins TRBV5-1 and TRBJ1-1; 10 nucleotides match TRBD1. V lost 3 bases to trimming and J lost 3 bases; unmatched junction nucleotides: 8. This CDR3 has 16 residues. The germline gives CDR1 SGHRS, CDR2 YFSETQ. Here the CDR3 DNA reads TGCGCCAGCAGCTCGACGACAGGGGGCGTGTACACTGAAGCTTTCTTT. Protein sequence: CASSSTTGGVYTEAFF.

Ten or more counts support this clonotype. V and J are TRBV12-3 or TRBV12-4 and TRBJ1-6; D ambiguous. V lost 3 bases, J lost 6 bases, and 12 bases lay in between. The CDR3 consists of 15 residues. The CDR3 loop is CASSFAGLVNSPLHF. CDR3 nucleotides: TGTGCCAGCAGTTTTGCGGGGTTGGTTAATTCACCCCTCCACTTT.

This clonotype was counted only a few times. The chain links TRBV10-3 to TRBJ2-3; possible D gene TRBD2, 6 bases. V was clipped by 4 bases and J by 4 bases, with 9 bases between them. This CDR3 has 13 residues. Germline V lookup: CDR1 ENHRY, CDR2 SYGVKD. CDR3 amino acids: CAISVGGSDTQYF. CDR3 nucleotide sequence: TGTGCCATCAGTGTGGGGGGATCAGATACGCAGTATTTT.

A note on this clonotype: A junction boundary mismatches the germline segment, possibly from a read error. V gene TRBV10-2 combines with J gene TRBJ1-6, with D unresolved. CDR3 length equals 12 residues. Germline V gives CDR1 WSHSY, CDR2 SAAADI. The CDR3 spells CASRAGNSPLRF. The CDR3 DNA sequence: TGCGCCAGCAGAGCAGGAAATTCACCCCTCCGCTTT.

A few counts support this clonotype. V gene TRBV2 combines with J gene TRBJ2-7; 8 bases fit TRBD1. The J segment lost 6 bases and the V segment lost 6 bases, leaving 7 bases of the junction unmatched. The CDR3 has 13 amino acids. Germline CDR1 reads SNHLY; CDR2 reads FYNNEI. The DNA for the CDR3 is TGTGCCAGCAGGGACGTAACAGGGGGCGAGCAGTACTTC. This sequence encodes CASRDVTGGEQYF.

The chain carries TRBV29-1 and TRBJ2-7; D not certain. Germline-derived CDR1 and CDR2 are SQVTM and ANQGSEA. V was pared by 3 bases and J by 2 bases, with 17 bases between. The CDR3 totals 15 residues. The CDR3 DNA follows: TGCAGCGTTGAGGGCCATGTCCGGTCTGCCTACGAGCAGTACTTC. Translating it yields CSVEGHVRSAYEQYF.

The chain uses TRBV7-3 and TRBJ2-2; D unresolved. Trimming pared 7 bases from V and 7 bases from J, leaving 13 bases between. Germline assignment: CDR1 SGHTA and CDR2 FQGTGA. The CDR3 totals 13 residues. The CDR3 region is CASNLPLVGELFF. The CDR3 coding sequence is TGTGCCAGCAACCTTCCTTTGGTCGGGGAGCTGTTTTTT.

With regard to this clonotype: A much larger clone sits a single nucleotide away, making a read error possible. In this CDR3 the conserved last residue, phenylalanine or tryptophan, is missing, so a read error is likely. The chain combines TRBV7-9 with TRBJ1-3; D is uncertain. From germline, CDR1 is SEHNR and CDR2 FQNEAQ (reference sequence). The CDR3 covers 16 residues. V lost 0 bases, J lost 3 bases, and 12 bases lay in between. The DNA for the CDR3 is TGTGCCAGCAGCTTAGCGGACCCCGGTGATGGAAACACCATATATTCT. Translation gives CASSLADPGDGNTIYS.

The chain is built from TRBV7-9 and TRBJ1-1; D is unresolved. Germline V gene sequence: CDR1 SEHNR, CDR2 FQNEAQ (reference sequence). This CDR3 has 14 residues. The V gene lost 5 bases and the J gene lost 5 bases, with 15 bases spanning the gap. The CDR3 loop reads CASSQAARRTEAFF. Written as DNA, the CDR3 is TGTGCCAGCAGCCAAGCGGCAAGGCGAACTGAAGCTTTCTTT.

There are many counts of this clonotype. The rearrangement links TRBV10-3 to TRBJ1-1; D gene uncertain. Trimming pared 2 bases from V and 7 bases from J, leaving 14 bases between. The CDR3 runs 14 residues. The germline gives CDR1 ENHRY, CDR2 SYGVKD. CDR3 region: CAISEILGNGEAFF. The CDR3, as DNA: TGTGCCATCAGTGAGATTTTGGGAAATGGTGAAGCTTTCTTT.

This chain joins TRBV6-6 and TRBJ2-1; the D gene could be TRBD1 or TRBD2 (5 bases each). Germline V gene sequence: CDR1 MNHNY, CDR2 SVGAGI (reference sequence). Deletions cut 2 bases from V and 5 bases from J, with 10 bases between. The CDR3 extends over 14 amino acids. CDR3 region: CASSYTGRHNEQFF. The CDR3 coding sequence is TGTGCCAGCAGTTACACGGGACGCCACAATGAGCAGTTCTTC.

This chain links TRBV29-1 with TRBJ1-6, with 8 bases lining up with TRBD1. CDR1 and CDR2 from the germline V gene are SQVTM and ANQGSEA. V shed 8 bases, J shed 1 base, and the junction held 7 bases outside the gene matches. The CDR3 spans 15 residues. In nucleotides, the CDR3 is TGCAGCTCCGGACAGGGAGCGTCCTATAATTCACCCCTCCACTTT. It translates to CSSGQGASYNSPLHF.

This clonotype occurred many times. This chain uses TRBV7-9 with TRBJ2-7; 9 nucleotides agree with TRBD2. The junction had 24 bases not matched to a gene; V was cut back by 5 bases and J by 7 bases. Germline assignment: CDR1 SEHNR and CDR2 FQNEAQ (reference sequence). This CDR3 comprises 19 residues. DNA of the CDR3: TGTGCCAGCAGCCAAGATCAGGAGGCTAGCGGGAACCCGACGGGGGAGCAGTACTTC. Its translation is CASSQDQEASGNPTGEQYF. Supplemented by reference TRBV7-9 and TRBJ2-7, the full variable domain reads DTGVSQNPRHKITKRGQNVTFRCDPISEHNRLYWYRQTLGQGPEFLTYFQNEAQLEKSRLLSDRFSAERPKGSFSTLEIQRTEQGDSAMYLCASSQDQEASGNPTGEQYFGPGTRLTVT.

In this sample, this clonotype turned up many times. The J gene is TRBJ1-5, the V gene TRBV24-1; D ambiguous. V was clipped by 2 bases and J by 1 base, with 14 bases between them. The CDR3 extends over 17 amino acids. Germline CDR1 and CDR2: KGHDR and SFDVKD. The CDR3 DNA reads as TGTGCCACCAGTGATTCTGGCAGCCAAGTAAGCAATCAGCCCCAGCATTTT. This gives the protein CATSDSGSQVSNQPQHF.

As concerns this clonotype: A much larger clone lies a single base off, so this may be a read error. The chain uses TRBV7-9 and TRBJ2-2, with 8 positions matching TRBD1. The CDR3 runs 15 residues. Germline CDR1 reads SEHNR; CDR2 reads FQNEAQ (reference sequence). The CDR3 nucleotides are TGTGCCAGCAGCTTCCGGACAGGGAATGCCGGGCAGCTGTTTTTT. This encodes CASSFRTGNAGQLFF.

The rearrangement joins TRBV29-1 to TRBJ1-1; 7 bases agree with TRBD1. CDR1 is SQVTM, CDR2 ANQGSEA, per germline. The CDR3 totals 12 residues. The V and J ends lost 4 bases and 6 bases, in that order; junction bases with no gene match: 5. The CDR3 is CSVATGTAEAFF. The CDR3 DNA reads TGCAGCGTTGCGACCGGGACAGCTGAAGCTTTCTTT.

This clonotype has at least ten counts. The V gene is TRBV10-3, the J gene TRBJ2-7, with unresolved D. The V end was cut by 6 bases, the J end by 7 bases, with 13 bases between. The CDR3 runs 12 residues. Germline assignment: CDR1 ENHRY and CDR2 SYGVKD. CDR3 in amino acids: CAISPASREQYF. CDR3 DNA: TGTGCCATCAGCCCCGCGTCCCGGGAGCAGTACTTC.

Concerning this clonotype: The CDR3 does not close with the conserved phenylalanine or tryptophan, likely indicating a read error. This chain joins TRBV13 and TRBJ1-1, with a weak D call TRBD1 (5 bases). V lost 4 bases, J lost 5 bases, and 11 bases lay in between. Germline lookup yields CDR1 PRHDT and CDR2 FYEKMQ (reference sequence). CDR3 size: 13 residues. Here the CDR3 reads CASSWTRRTEAFS. CDR3 DNA sequence: TGTGCCAGCAGCTGGACAAGGAGGACTGAAGCTTTCTCT.

The rearrangement links TRBV7-9 to TRBJ1-2; D uncertain. The CDR3 covers 13 residues. From germline, CDR1 is SEHNR and CDR2 FQNEAQ (reference sequence). Trimming stripped 5 bases from V and 9 bases from J, with 16 bases between. This chain's CDR3 is CASSPHFSGSYTF. CDR3 bases: TGTGCCAGCAGCCCACATTTTAGCGGGAGCTACACCTTC.

The chain combines TRBV2 with TRBJ2-3; unclear D gene. With 8 bases removed from V and 4 bases from J, the gap between germline ends came to 10 bases. The germline V gene encodes CDR1 SNHLY and CDR2 FYNNEI. This CDR3 is built from 12 residues. The CDR3 DNA reads as TGTGCCAGCTCACCCCGGGCAGATACGCAGTATTTT. As protein: CASSPRADTQYF.